This T cell receptor beta chain was found in a study of cytomegalovirus exposure and HLA in healthy donors. PCR amplification relied on 60 Vbeta primers (plus 13 Jbeta primers). Sequenced by immunoSEQ multiplex PCR; TCRdb stores in-frame clones only, minus some. Of 150,000 to 200,000 clones listed, roughly 70% are singletons. The study's findings and limits: In a later analysis, V- and J-gene trimming of beta chains associated with a DCLRE1C missense variant, replicated independently. The classifier reportedly diagnosed cytomegalovirus status with high sensitivity and specificity. Listed as cytomegalovirus-associated were 170 or so TCR beta chains.

For this clone: Its target is unknown.

The V gene end was trimmed by 2 bases and the J gene end by 3 bases; junction bases not matched to a gene: 9. Germline V lookup: CDR1 SEHNR, CDR2 FQNEAQ (reference sequence). There are 16 residues in the CDR3. Material: PBMCs. The V gene is TRBV7-9, the J gene TRBJ1-2; 7 bases align to TRBD1. This TCR derives from a young woman in good health and CMV-seronegative. CDR3 nucleotides: TGTGCCAGCAGCTTACTACTCGGACAGGCCGACTATGGCTACACCTTC. The encoded protein is CASSLLLGQADYGYTF.